Included here is one T cell receptor beta chain sequence, with context. Its binding antigen is unknown. Qualities for individual bases were not recorded, and no much larger clone is one base off. These data belong to a study of OX40 agonist ivuxolimab in advanced cancers. Notes on the research overall: The costimulatory receptor OX40 (CD134) was targeted by ivuxolimab, a fully human IgG2 agonistic monoclonal antibody. Intravenous ivuxolimab was administered to patients every 2 weeks at six dose levels: 0.01, 0.1, 0.3, 1.5, 3 and 10 mg/kg. Of the 50 or so patients in dose escalation, about 19 had hepatocellular carcinoma, some 15 had melanoma, 9 had renal cell carcinoma and 9 had head and neck cancer. In the dose-escalation cohort, more than 80% of patients were male, and the mean age was approximately 60 years with a range of about 20 to 79. Prior anti-PD-1, anti-PD-L1 or anti-CTLA-4 therapy was permitted, and checkpoint inhibitors had been received by around 39% of dose-escalation patients. Partial responses were achieved by three dose-escalation patients, of whom one had hepatocellular carcinoma and two had cutaneous melanoma. Peripheral TCRbeta sequencing aimed to test whether ivuxolimab altered TCR sequence diversity and caused clonal T-cell expansion. The paper reports the monotherapy dose-escalation portion (N of about 50 patients) of the phase I ivuxolimab trial.

The trial excluded patients who had a history of autoimmune disease or who were on systemic immunosuppression. Peripheral blood for TCR sequencing was collected from all dose cohorts at baseline, on cycle 4 day 1, and on cycle 7 day 1. The samples were taken from a phase I, first-in-human, multicenter, open-label dose-escalation trial of ivuxolimab. The trial enrolled adults with locally advanced or metastatic head and neck squamous cell, hepatocellular, melanoma or renal cell carcinoma. Before TCR sequencing, CD4+ T cells and CD8+ T cells from peripheral blood were sorted into separate populations. Genomic DNA was extracted from sorted cells for sequencing of the TCRbeta CDR3 region. TCRbeta CDR3 regions were sequenced using the immunoSEQ Assay. In TCRdb, the immuneACCESS table is reduced to in-frame sequences with V and J assigned. These tables do not hold every clone; where another copy was compared, an unresolved V gene accounts for under half, and the others remain unexplained. Within this sample are 20,000 to 25,000 clones, with 80% to 90% of them counted one time only. The ten largest clones add up to more than 25% of the sample.

Study-level results and caveats: In the 0.1-3.0 mg/kg groups, partial responders were among the patients with the lowest normalized peripheral clonal expansion, particularly in CD8+ T cells. After ivuxolimab, CD8+ T cells had more expanded clones than CD4+ T cells on average. Low levels of normalized T-cell clonal expansion were also seen in some patients who did not respond. The antigen specificity of the peripheral T cells that underwent clonal expansion was not determined. At doses of 0.1 to 3.0 mg/kg, clonal expansion of both CD4+ and CD8+ blood T cells was observed from baseline to week 6.

The CDR3 covers 14 residues, taking in both the cysteine and the phenylalanine. CDR3 DNA is the only sequence kept; it has 42 bases, read in frame from the first base. Based on the germline V gene, the CDR1 and CDR2 sequences are MNHNS and SASEGT. Trimming at the junction amounts to 2 bases on V and 4 bases on J, and the germline ends lie 12 bases apart. The sample was CD4+ or CD8+ T cells sorted from blood, taken in a trial of the OX40 agonist ivuxolimab. The chain joins TRBV6-1 to TRBJ2-7, with TRBD1 perhaps the D gene, on 6 matching bases. This receptor was identified in an adult with an advanced solid tumor such as melanoma, head and neck, liver or kidney cancer. The CDR3 sequence is CASSEPGQIYEQYF. The sequenced DNA: TGTGCCAGCAGTGAACCGGGACAAATATACGAGCAGTACTTC.